This T cell receptor (beta chain) was retrieved from a study of response to subunit inactivated influenza vaccine. Germline values: CDR1 SGHAT, CDR2 FQNNGV. V lost 5 bases to trimming and J lost 8 bases, with 12 bases between them. This CDR3 region has 13 residues. TCRdb reprocessed the RT-PCR reads with MiXCR, giving one entry per CDR3 protein. Of just under 550,000 distinct CDR3 sequences listed, 20% to 25% are singletons. These data also featured in a second study, about T cells expressing NK-cell markers. This second study notes: UMI-tagged 5'RACE template switching yielded the TCR beta cDNA. Seven donors tested HCMV-seropositive and one tested seronegative among the eight sequenced. A handful of donors likewise had their CD3+CD56-NKG2C+ fraction led by these clonotypes.

The receptor's source is a man over 45 who received an inactivated influenza vaccine. The rearrangement joins TRBV11-2 to TRBJ2-2, with D perhaps matching TRBD2 (5 bases). The sample was CD4+ T cells sorted from PBMCs, taken approximately 13 days after vaccination. Here the CDR3 DNA reads TGTGCCAGCAGCCTTATCGGGGTGGGGGAGCTGTTTTTT. It translates to CASSLIGVGELFF.